This T cell receptor (beta chain) is drawn from a study of cytomegalovirus exposure and HLA in healthy donors. Findings of the study overall: One later analysis reportedly identified an Asian-associated ancestry cluster that showed fewer N-insertions than the roughly 720-donor mean. Links to common viral pathogens appeared, in a later analysis, for several of the most significant clusters. The listing of 150 or so TCR beta chains classed them as cytomegalovirus-associated.

Researchers ran the PCR with 60 Vbeta and 13 Jbeta primers. Assay used: immunoSEQ multiplex PCR; TCRdb lists only in-frame clones, some missing. The sample contains about 130,000 clones, approximately 85% of which appear only once. CDR3 size: 14 residues. V lost 2 bases, J lost 4 bases, and 6 bases lay in between. Germline loops: CDR1 ENHRY, CDR2 SYGVKD. This clone appeared a single time. Its antigen is not known. The specimen was PBMCs. This chain joins TRBV10-3 and TRBJ2-6, with TRBD1 as a possible D gene (5 bases). This TCR came from a boy younger than 18 in good health and CMV-seronegative. CDR3 sequence reads: CAISERTGANVLTF. For the CDR3, the DNA is TGTGCCATCAGTGAGCGGACAGGGGCCAACGTCCTGACTTTC.